The entry below gives a single T cell receptor beta chain sequence along with its context. These data belong to a study of blood T cell repertoires in COVID-19. The overall study: From T cells, B-cell-depleted T cells, or PBMCs came the material, which was cDNA or gDNA.

Here immunoSEQ multiplex PCR was the method, and the copy in TCRdb shows in-frame clones only, minus some. The sample holds about 78,000 clones, roughly 86% seen once. The clonotype was recovered from a man aged 50 to 59 with active or convalescent COVID-19. The sequenced sample was peripheral blood.

The CDR3 DNA reads as TGTGCCAGCAGCTTTGGACAGCAAGAGACCCAGTACTTC. As protein: CASSFGQQETQYF. The J gene is TRBJ2-5, the V gene TRBV5-6; the D gene is possibly TRBD1 (6 bases). From germline, CDR1 is SGHDT and CDR2 YYEEEE. V was shortened by 2 bases and J by 2 bases, with 7 bases between the two germline ends. CDR3 size: 13 residues. Combining the CDR3 with reference TRBV5-6 and TRBJ2-5 gives the whole variable domain DAGVTQSPTHLIKTRGQQVTLRCSPKSGHDTVSWYQQALGQGPQFIFQYYEEEERQRGNFPDRFSGHQFPNYSSELNVNALLLGDSALYLCASSFGQQETQYFGPGTRLLVL.